This T cell receptor (beta chain) emerged from a study of shared clonotypes between healthy human individuals. Repertoires were generated with immunoSEQ multiplex PCR, while TCRdb's copy carries only in-frame clones and drops some. The table records more than 850,000 clones, about four fifths of them present only once. V was trimmed by 4 bases and J by 1 base, leaving 15 bases between them. The CDR3 has 15 amino acids. Germline V gene sequence: CDR1 SGHRS, CDR2 YFSETQ. Sequenced sample: memory CD4+ T cells from PBMCs. Subset noted: CD45RA-negative fraction. This TCR was sampled from a man younger than 35 in good health. Some clones in this sample may be carry-over from other donors' samples. The chain recombines TRBV5-1 with TRBJ2-7; D possibly matches TRBD1 or TRBD2 (6 bases each). This CDR3 reads CASSPSGGLSYEQYF. For the CDR3, the DNA is TGCGCCAGCAGCCCCTCCGGGGGCCTTTCCTACGAGCAGTACTTC.